Sequencing of this T cell receptor beta chain was carried out in a study of T cells in Graves' hyperthyroidism and ophthalmopathy. RNA transcripts yielded amplified TCR beta CDR3 regions. Carried out on the TCR CDR3, a first-round RT-PCR used the HTBI primer set. A single record per CDR3 protein comes from TCRdb applying MiXCR to the multiplex PCR reads. The sample lists 450,000 to 500,000 distinct CDR3 sequences; under 25% were seen once. CDR1 is SGHRS and CDR2 is YFSETQ in the germline V gene. V was cut by 1 base and J by 4 bases, with 10 bases left in between. The CDR3 is 14 residues long. Sequencing was carried out using blood. The rearrangement links TRBV5-1 to TRBJ2-3, with no clear D. The receptor was isolated from a woman in her 70s with Graves' ophthalmopathy. CDR3 protein: CASSLIGSSDTQYF. CDR3 sequence (DNA): TGCGCCAGCAGCTTGATAGGCTCGTCAGATACGCAGTATTTT.